This is a list of T cell receptor beta chains from one sample in a study of cytomegalovirus exposure and HLA in healthy donors. Assay used: immunoSEQ multiplex PCR; TCRdb lists only in-frame clones, some missing. The sample includes fewer than 150,000 clones, 60% to 80% of them seen just once. The sequencing input was PBMCs. These receptors all come from a male donor in good health and CMV-seronegative. The CDR3 runs from the conserved cysteine through the conserved F or W. D genes are given only for firm matches. Some rows have no size entry. The others give once, few or many, or a class for an expanded clone.

V	size	D	J	DNA	CDR3
TRBV27	NA	TRBD1	TRBJ2-1	TGTGCCAGCAGTTTGGACAGGAGCTCCTACAATGAGCAGTTCTTC	CASSLDRSSYNEQFF
TRBV6-6	NA	NA	TRBJ1-1	TGTGCCAGCAGTTACTCGATGTCAATTCGGGCTGAAGCTTTCTTT	CASSYSMSIRAEAFF
TRBV30	NA	TRBD2	TRBJ2-3	TGTGCCTGGAGTTTCGAGCGGGGAGATACAGATACGCAGTATTTT	CAWSFERGDTDTQYF
TRBV5-3	NA	NA	TRBJ2-5	TGTGCCAGAAGCTCCATCACAGGCGTCCCCCAAGAGACCCAGTACTTC	CARSSITGVPQETQYF
TRBV5-5	NA	NA	TRBJ1-1	TGTGCCAGCAGCTTGGACCTTAGACTGAAGGACACTGAAGCTTTCTTT	CASSLDLRLKDTEAFF
TRBV27	NA	NA	TRBJ2-7	TGTGCCAGCAGCATTTACAGGGGGGGCTTCTACGAGCAGTACTTC	CASSIYRGGFYEQYF
TRBV7-2	NA	NA	TRBJ1-1	TGTGCCAGCAGCTTAGAGAGGAACACTGAAGCTTTCTTT	CASSLERNTEAFF
TRBV27	NA	NA	TRBJ1-5	TGTGCCAGCAGTTTAAGAGGGCAGGCTCAGCCCCAGCATTTT	CASSLRGQAQPQHF
TRBV7-9	NA	TRBD2	TRBJ2-7	TGTGCCAGCAGCCCGGGCGGGGCGGGACTAGCCTCCTACGAGCAGTACTTC	CASSPGGAGLASYEQYF
TRBV15	NA	NA	TRBJ1-2	TGTGCCACCAGCACCAATCGGGATCTCTTGGGCTACACCTTC	CATSTNRDLLGYTF
TRBV27	NA	NA	TRBJ1-1	TGTGCCAGCAGTTTATCGGTAGGGGCAGGAACTGAAGCTTTCTTT	CASSLSVGAGTEAFF
TRBV29-1	NA	NA	TRBJ1-1	TGCAGCGTACAATCAGGGGTTGTGAACACTGAAGCTTTCTTT	CSVQSGVVNTEAFF
TRBV4-3	NA	TRBD1	TRBJ1-2	TGCGCCAGCAGCCAGGGACAGCTTTATGGCTACACCTTC	CASSQGQLYGYTF
TRBV5-4	few	NA	TRBJ1-1	TGTGCCAGCAGCTTCTACAGAGGGATGAACACTGAAGCTTTCTTT	CASSFYRGMNTEAFF
TRBV12-5	NA	NA	TRBJ2-7	TGTGCTAGTGGTTTGCTAGCAGGTCCCCACGAGCAGTACTTC	CASGLLAGPHEQYF
TRBV4-2	NA	TRBD1	TRBJ1-1	TGTGCCAGCAGCCAAGTGGGGCAGGGGGAAGCTGAAGCTTTCTTT	CASSQVGQGEAEAFF
TRBV6-5	NA	NA	TRBJ1-2	TGTGCCAGCAGCTTCCAGGGATTAAGCTATGGCTACACCTTC	CASSFQGLSYGYTF
TRBV7-9	NA	TRBD1	TRBJ1-1	TGTGCCAGCAGCTTACACCCGAAGCTCCAGGGGGCCCGGAACACTGAAGCTTTCTTT	CASSLHPKLQGARNTEAFF
TRBV30	once	NA	TRBJ1-1	TGTGCCGTAACGGAGTACACTGAAGCTTTCTTT	CAVTEYTEAFF
TRBV7-9	NA	NA	TRBJ1-2	TGTGCCAGCAGCCCATTACAGGAGAACTATGGCTACACCTTC	CASSPLQENYGYTF
TRBV15	NA	TRBD2	TRBJ2-3	TGTGCCACCAGCAGAGGTAGGCGGACGGGAGGGATCACAGATACGCAGTATTTT	CATSRGRRTGGITDTQYF
TRBV2	NA	NA	TRBJ1-1	TGTGCCAGCAATGTCAGGGGCGTGAACACTGAAGCTTTCTTT	CASNVRGVNTEAFF
TRBV5-1	NA	NA	TRBJ2-5	TGCGCCAGCAGCTACCCTCACAGGCTAGAGACCCAGTACTTC	CASSYPHRLETQYF
TRBV2	NA	NA	TRBJ1-1	TGTGCCAGCAGTGAACGGGGGGCTGAAGCTTTCTTT	CASSERGAEAFF
TRBV30	NA	NA	TRBJ1-1	TGTGCCTGGAGTGAGCTTTTCGAAGCTTTCTTT	CAWSELFEAFF
TRBV7-2	NA	NA	TRBJ2-3	TGTGCCAGCAGCTTACCCTACACAGATACGCAGTATTTT	CASSLPYTDTQYF
TRBV29-1	NA	NA	TRBJ2-1	TGCAGCGTTGAAAGCGATGGGGCCAATGAGCAGTTCTTC	CSVESDGANEQFF
TRBV5-1	NA	NA	TRBJ2-5	TGCGCCAGCAGCTTGGCCGGGATTTGGGAGACCCAGTACTTC	CASSLAGIWETQYF
TRBV5-1	NA	NA	TRBJ2-3	TGCGCCAGCAGGGAGACGAGCACAGATACGCAGTATTTT	CASRETSTDTQYF
TRBV27	NA	NA	TRBJ2-1	TGTGCCACCCTAAAAATCCAGTTCTTC	CATLKIQFF
TRBV5-4	NA	TRBD2	TRBJ2-1	TGTGCCAGCAGCTTGCTAGCGGGGCCTGGAGGGCAGTTCTTC	CASSLLAGPGGQFF
TRBV7-3	NA	TRBD2	TRBJ2-3	TGTGCCAGCAGCTTATCGGCTAGCGGTCGCACAGATACGCAGTATTTT	CASSLSASGRTDTQYF
TRBV7-9	NA	NA	TRBJ2-7	TGTGCCAGCAGCTTAGACAGCCAGGGCTACGAGCAGTACTTC	CASSLDSQGYEQYF
TRBV6-1	many	NA	TRBJ1-4	TGTGCCAGCAGTGAAGGGGCCGGGGCGGGGGAAAAACTGTTTTTT	CASSEGAGAGEKLFF
TRBV5-1	NA	NA	TRBJ1-1	TGCGCCAGCAGCACAGGGCAACCAGGCACTGAAGCTTTCTTT	CASSTGQPGTEAFF
TRBV7-2	NA	NA	TRBJ1-2	TGTGCCAGCAGCCCCCGACTCGGGGATGGCTACACCTTC	CASSPRLGDGYTF
TRBV5-6	NA	TRBD1	TRBJ1-5	TGTGCCAGCAGCTTGGTGGGACAGGGGCCCAATCAGCCCCAGCATTTT	CASSLVGQGPNQPQHF
TRBV4-1	NA	TRBD2	TRBJ2-2	TGCGCCAGCAGCCACAGCACTAGCGGGAGGACCGGGGAGCTGTTTTTT	CASSHSTSGRTGELFF
TRBV6-5	NA	NA	TRBJ2-3	TGTGCCAGCATGAACGTACAGGGAGATACGCAGTATTTT	CASMNVQGDTQYF
TRBV7-3	NA	TRBD2	TRBJ2-5	TGTGCCAGCAGCTTAGCGGGAGGGCGAGAGACCCAGTACTTC	CASSLAGGRETQYF
TRBV5-5	NA	NA	TRBJ2-7	TGTGCCAGCAGCCTACTCCGGGACACCGCTTACGAGCAGTACTTC	CASSLLRDTAYEQYF
TRBV7-2	few	NA	TRBJ1-2	TGTGCCAGCAGCCAAGACAGTTCCTATGGCTACACCTTC	CASSQDSSYGYTF
TRBV28	NA	NA	TRBJ2-7	TGTGCCAGCAGTTTGGAGGGGCCCTACGAGCAGTACTTC	CASSLEGPYEQYF
TRBV7-2	NA	TRBD1	TRBJ1-2	TGTGCCAGCAGCGTAGGACAGGGCCTTCACTATGGCTACACCTTC	CASSVGQGLHYGYTF
TRBV15	NA	NA	TRBJ1-2	TGTGCCACCAGCAGAGGTGCAGGGTATGGCTACACCTTC	CATSRGAGYGYTF
TRBV10-3	NA	TRBD1	TRBJ1-1	TGTGCCATCAGTGAAAGGGGGCTGGCCACTGAAGCTTTCTTT	CAISERGLATEAFF
TRBV11-2	NA	NA	TRBJ1-5	TGTGCCAGCAGCTTAGGGGAGGGGGGCCGGCAGCCCCAGCATTTT	CASSLGEGGRQPQHF
TRBV7-9	NA	TRBD1	TRBJ1-1	TGTGCCAGCAGCCGGCTGACCGGGACAGGGAACACTGAAGCTTTCTTT	CASSRLTGTGNTEAFF
TRBV11-2	NA	TRBD1	TRBJ1-2	TGTGCCAGCAGCTTAGAGCGTCCAGGGGGAATCTATGGCTACACCTTC	CASSLERPGGIYGYTF
TRBV5-1	NA	NA	TRBJ1-1	TGCGCCAGCAGCTTGGATGGGAGCCGGACTGAAGCTTTCTTT	CASSLDGSRTEAFF
TRBV2	NA	TRBD1	TRBJ1-2	TGTGCCAGCACCCGGGACAGGGGGATTAACCATGGCTACACCTTC	CASTRDRGINHGYTF
TRBV18	NA	TRBD2	TRBJ2-3	TGTGCCAGCTCACCCCAAAGTCGACTAGCGGGGAGAGATACGCAGTATTTT	CASSPQSRLAGRDTQYF
TRBV5-1	few	NA	TRBJ2-5	TGCGCCAGCAGCTTGACCACTAGCCAAGAGACCCAGTACTTC	CASSLTTSQETQYF
TRBV10-3	NA	TRBD1	TRBJ2-7	TGTGCCTCCAAGGGGGCAGGGAGCTACGAGCAGTACTTC	CASKGAGSYEQYF
TRBV7-6	NA	TRBD2	TRBJ2-1	TGTGCCAGCAGCTTAGATGCCGGGGGGAGATACAATAAGCAGTTCTTC	CASSLDAGGRYNKQFF
TRBV29-1	NA	TRBD1	TRBJ2-2	TGCAGCGTTGACAGGGGGCGAAACACCGGGGAGCTGTTTTTT	CSVDRGRNTGELFF
TRBV19	NA	NA	TRBJ2-7	TGTGCCAGTAGCCCAGGTGCATTACGATACGAGCAGTACTTC	CASSPGALRYEQYF